The TCR beta chain under discussion was sequenced for a study of cytomegalovirus exposure and HLA in healthy donors. Study-level points and caveats: Most TCR sequences were rare, but some public TCRs occurred in many donors. Cytomegalovirus-associated status was assigned to 150 or so TCR beta chains.

As concerns this clone: The antigen is unknown.

Sequencing was performed with immunoSEQ multiplex PCR; in TCRdb, only in-frame clones are kept and a portion is missing. Of over 200,000 clones in the sample, roughly 84% were seen once. The germline CDR1 and CDR2 sequences are ENHRY and SYGVKD. Trimming shortened V by 4 bases and J by 4 bases, and 13 bases separated the two germline ends. The CDR3 is 14 residues long. The sequence came from a woman in her twenties or thirties in good health and CMV-seropositive. Sample: PBMCs. This chain connects TRBV10-3 to TRBJ1-2, with D unresolved. The DNA for the CDR3 is TGTGCCATCAGTGTTGAGGGTATTGGCTATGGCTACACCTTC. Amino acids: CAISVEGIGYGYTF.